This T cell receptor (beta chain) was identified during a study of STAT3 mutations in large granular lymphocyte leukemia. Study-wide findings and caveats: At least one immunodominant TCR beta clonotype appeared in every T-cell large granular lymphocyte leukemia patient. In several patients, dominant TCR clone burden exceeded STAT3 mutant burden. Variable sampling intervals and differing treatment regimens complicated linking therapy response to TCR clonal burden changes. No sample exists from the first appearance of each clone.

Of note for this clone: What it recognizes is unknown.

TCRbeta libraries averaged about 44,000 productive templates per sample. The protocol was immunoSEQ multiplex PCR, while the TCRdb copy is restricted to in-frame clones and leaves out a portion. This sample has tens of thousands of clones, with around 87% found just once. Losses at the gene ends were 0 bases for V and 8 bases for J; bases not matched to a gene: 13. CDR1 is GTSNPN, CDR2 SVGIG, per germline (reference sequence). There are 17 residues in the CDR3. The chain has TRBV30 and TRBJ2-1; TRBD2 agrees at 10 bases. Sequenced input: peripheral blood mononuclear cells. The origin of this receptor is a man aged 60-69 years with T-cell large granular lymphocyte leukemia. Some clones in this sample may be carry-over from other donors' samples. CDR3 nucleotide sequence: TGTGCCTGGAGTGTACTAAGGACTAGCGGATTAGGGGATGAGCAGTTCTTC. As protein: CAWSVLRTSGLGDEQFF.